This TCR beta chain emerged from a study of regulatory T cells in long-lasting Graves disease (dated by TCRdb to the early 2020s). Some background on the complete study: Persistent Graves' disease was defined as antithyroid drug treatment for over 5 years with persistently positive TSH receptor autoantibodies. On average, persistent Graves' disease patients in the clinical cohort had been on antithyroid drugs for approximately ten years. TCR sequencing covered some 13 persistent and roughly 20 newly diagnosed Graves' disease patients, some 33 samples in total. Patients with persistent Graves' disease were compared with patients with newly diagnosed Graves' disease using TCR sequencing and RNA sequencing of peripheral blood. The study was registered as a clinical trial and conducted in China.

Library method: multiplex PCR. TCRdb names Illumina HiSeq 4000 as the instrument used. TCR beta libraries were built with iRepertoire HTBI primers and Arm-PCR amplification of CDR3 regions. Before sequencing, the PCR products went through gel purification. In the paper's pipeline: Across samples, about 63 TRBV and 13 to 15 TRBJ segments were identified and used for gene usage analysis of CDR3 amino acid clonotypes. Filtered high-quality paired reads were merged into contigs using COPE and FqMerger. BLAST was used to align contigs to the IMGT TRBV, TRBD and TRBJ reference genes, and CDR3 was defined following IMGT. Any clonotype with a frequency above 0.1% was classified as a highly expanded clone. Repertoire diversity was measured by Shannon entropy, and V-J evenness by the Gini coefficient. A clonotype found in more than one individual was treated as public. In-frame beta chains were kept once TCRdb had trimmed the public reads at Q25 with fastp and called clones with MiXCR. Each CDR3 protein gets just one entry, which takes the most common genes and DNA from the rows behind it. These V and J calls derive from TCRdb rather than the authors' analysis. Here the sample has 600,000 to 800,000 distinct CDR3 sequences; about 32% occur a single time. Together, the top ten hold around 40% of the sample.

Reading the label with the study, this specimen's time point is: persistent/refractory GD, antithyroid drugs over 5 years with positive TRAb. For both TCR sequencing and RNA sequencing, RNA was extracted from PBMCs using TRIzol. The diagnosis of Graves' disease followed American Thyroid Association guidelines. The patients came from an endocrinology department in Xi'an, China. From each patient, about 9.7 milliliters of peripheral blood was collected into an EDTA anticoagulant tube. Ficoll Paque Plus density gradient separation was used to isolate PBMCs, and no further T cell sorting was done. An Agilent 2100 Bioanalyzer and agarose gel were used to check RNA quality, while a NanoDrop 2000 measured RNA concentration. The full study reports these points: Peripheral blood alone was examined, since thyroid tissue, which constituted the primary lesion, could not be accessed. TRBV28, TRBJ1-2 and TRBJ2-5 were preferentially used in persistent disease, while TRBV20-1 and TRBJ2-1 were favored in newly diagnosed disease. Persistent Graves' disease patients showed lower TCR Shannon entropy and fewer highly expanded clones than newly diagnosed patients, suggesting clonal expansion. A larger number of public clonotypes was shared among persistent patients (approximately 2,500) than among newly diagnosed patients (about 990). Only the TCR beta chain was sequenced and analyzed. The small sample size was acknowledged by the authors as a limitation that may reduce accuracy.

The germline V gene (reference sequence) gives CDR1 as MNHEY and CDR2 as SMNVEV. Spanning cysteine to phenylalanine, the CDR3 consists of 14 amino acids. The only DNA kept is the CDR3, 42 bases in frame from the first base. V drops 7 bases and J drops 0 bases, leaving 13 bases in between. This clonotype was counted between two and nine times. What this receptor recognizes is not known. The input lacks base qualities; no much larger clone sits a single base away. This specimen was peripheral blood mononuclear cells (PBMCs), taken when the disease was refractory, from a patient treated with antithyroid drugs. The chain was built from TRBV27 and TRBJ2-7, with the D gene tentatively TRBD1 or TRBD2, based on 5 matching bases in each. The receptor was isolated from a female donor with Graves disease. For the CDR3, the sequence is CASTGAGSSYEQYF. The nucleotide sequence reads as follows: TGTGCCAGCACCGGGGCAGGGAGCTCCTACGAGCAGTACTTC.